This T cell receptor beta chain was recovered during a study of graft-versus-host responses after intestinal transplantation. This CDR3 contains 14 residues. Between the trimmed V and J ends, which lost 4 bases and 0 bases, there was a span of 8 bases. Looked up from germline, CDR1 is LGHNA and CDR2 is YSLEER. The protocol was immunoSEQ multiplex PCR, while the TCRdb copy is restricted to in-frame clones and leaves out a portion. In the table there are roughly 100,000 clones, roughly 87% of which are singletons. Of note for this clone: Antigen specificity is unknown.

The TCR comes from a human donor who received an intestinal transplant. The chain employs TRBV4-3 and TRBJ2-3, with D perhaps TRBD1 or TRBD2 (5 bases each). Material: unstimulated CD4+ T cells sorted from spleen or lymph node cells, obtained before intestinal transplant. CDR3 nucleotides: TGCGCCAGCAGCCCCGGGGCCAGCACAGATACGCAGTATTTT. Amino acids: CASSPGASTDTQYF.